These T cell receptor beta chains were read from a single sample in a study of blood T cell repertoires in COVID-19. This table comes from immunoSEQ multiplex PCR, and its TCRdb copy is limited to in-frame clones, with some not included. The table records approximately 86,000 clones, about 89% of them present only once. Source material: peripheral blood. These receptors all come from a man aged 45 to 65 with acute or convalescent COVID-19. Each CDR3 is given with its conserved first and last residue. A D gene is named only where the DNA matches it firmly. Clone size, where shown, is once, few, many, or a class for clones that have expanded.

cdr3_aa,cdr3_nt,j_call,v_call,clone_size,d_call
CSEEGTVFDYTF,TGCAGCGAAGAAGGGACAGTCTTTGACTACACCTTC,TRBJ1-2,TRBV29-1,-,TRBD1
CAWSVFRDRGSEQYF,TGTGCCTGGAGTGTATTCAGGGACAGGGGAAGCGAGCAGTACTTC,TRBJ2-7,TRBV30,-,TRBD1
CASSSGTGGNSPLHF,TGTGCCAGCAGTTCCGGGACAGGGGGCAATTCACCCCTCCACTTT,TRBJ1-6,TRBV6-6,-,TRBD1
CSARTGGRSGELFF,TGCAGCGCAAGGACAGGGGGTCGGTCCGGGGAGCTGTTTTTT,TRBJ2-2,TRBV29-1,-,TRBD1
CASSLGTGAHNYGYTF,TGCGCCAGCAGCTTGGGTACAGGGGCACATAACTATGGCTACACCTTC,TRBJ1-2,TRBV5-1,-,TRBD1
CASSVILGAEQFF,TGTGCCAGCAGCGTCATTTTGGGGGCTGAGCAGTTCTTC,TRBJ2-1,TRBV9,-,-
CAISESGREKLFF,TGTGCCATCAGTGAATCGGGGAGGGAAAAACTGTTTTTT,TRBJ1-4,TRBV10-3,-,-
CASSFPGRMDEQFF,TGCGCCAGCAGCTTTCCGGGAAGGATGGATGAGCAGTTCTTC,TRBJ2-1,TRBV5-1,-,-
CASSLGQGVMSETQYF,TGTGCCAGCAGCTTAGGACAGGGGGTAATGTCGGAGACCCAGTACTTC,TRBJ2-5,TRBV7-9,-,TRBD1
CASSPSFSGSPLHF,TGTGCCAGCAGTCCGAGTTTTTCCGGTTCACCCCTCCACTTT,TRBJ1-6,TRBV14,-,-
CASSVSGPDTQYF,TGTGCCAGCAGCGTAAGCGGGCCAGATACGCAGTATTTT,TRBJ2-3,TRBV9,-,-
CASSFSEVETQYF,TGTGCCAGCAGCTTCTCCGAGGTGGAGACCCAGTACTTC,TRBJ2-5,TRBV7-2,-,-
CASAEVGGTHVNIQYF,TGTGCCAGCGCTGAGGTAGGCGGGACTCACGTAAACATTCAGTACTTC,TRBJ2-4,TRBV6-4,-,-
CASSLSGTAKPTDTQYF,TGTGCCAGCAGCCTTAGCGGGACCGCGAAACCCACAGATACGCAGTATTTT,TRBJ2-3,TRBV7-9,-,TRBD2
CASSSDRGPGELFF,TGTGCCAGCAGTTCAGACAGGGGGCCCGGGGAGCTGTTTTTT,TRBJ2-2,TRBV2,-,TRBD1
CASSYRLAGVSTDTQYF,TGCGCCAGCAGCTACCGATTAGCGGGGGTAAGCACAGATACGCAGTATTTT,TRBJ2-3,TRBV5-1,-,TRBD2
CASSLGLLPGNTIYF,TGTGCCAGCAGCCTGGGCCTCCTGCCTGGAAACACCATATATTTT,TRBJ1-3,TRBV3-1/TRBV3-2,-,-
CASSARGGAGSLGQETQYF,TGTGCCAGCAGCGCGCGGGGGGGGGCTGGGTCCCTAGGCCAAGAGACCCAGTACTTC,TRBJ2-5,TRBV7-9,-,TRBD2
CASSLDYREGYTF,TGTGCCAGCAGCTTGGACTATAGGGAGGGCTACACCTTC,TRBJ1-2,TRBV5-6,-,-
CSFSGGAGNTIYF,TGCAGCTTCTCCGGGGGGGCAGGAAACACCATATATTTT,TRBJ1-3,TRBV29-1,-,-
CASSQDGVAGDTGELFF,TGTGCCAGCAGCCAAGATGGGGTAGCGGGAGACACCGGGGAGCTGTTTTTT,TRBJ2-2,TRBV4-2,-,TRBD2
CASSLGHDAGELFF,TGTGCCAGCAGCCTTGGACACGACGCCGGGGAGCTGTTTTTT,TRBJ2-2,TRBV3-1/TRBV3-2,-,-
CASSLTGNSGNTIYF,TGTGCCAGCAGCTTGACAGGCAACTCTGGAAACACCATATATTTT,TRBJ1-3,TRBV5-5,once,-
CASSLGDTLFAGELFF,TGTGCCAGCAGCTTAGGGGACACTTTATTCGCCGGGGAGCTGTTTTTT,TRBJ2-2,TRBV11-3,-,-
CASSLVRTSGVGNIQYF,TGTGCCAGCAGCTTAGTTCGGACTAGCGGGGTCGGGAACATTCAGTACTTC,TRBJ2-4,TRBV7-8,-,TRBD2
CASSLAMETQYF,TGCGCCAGCAGCTTGGCTATGGAGACCCAGTACTTC,TRBJ2-5,TRBV5-1,-,-
CASSRPGGSYNEQFF,TGTGCCAGCAGCCGGCCGGGGGGCTCCTACAATGAGCAGTTCTTC,TRBJ2-1,TRBV7-2,-,TRBD2
CASSKVRRSSYNEQFF,TGTGCCAGCAGCAAAGTCCGGAGGAGCTCCTACAATGAGCAGTTCTTC,TRBJ2-1,TRBV21-1,once,-
CSGTIRPGQGYEAFF,TGCAGCGGCACTATCCGGCCGGGACAGGGGTATGAAGCTTTCTTT,TRBJ1-1,TRBV29-1,-,TRBD1
CASSQPGQYYGYTF,TGTGCCAGCAGCCAGCCCGGACAGTACTATGGCTACACCTTC,TRBJ1-2,TRBV4-2,-,-
CATSRDQASGGWSDTQYF,TGTGCCACCAGCAGAGATCAGGCTAGCGGGGGTTGGTCAGATACGCAGTATTTT,TRBJ2-3,TRBV15,once,TRBD2
CASSRTSRADTQYF,TGCGCCAGCAGCCGGACTAGCAGGGCAGATACGCAGTATTTT,TRBJ2-3,TRBV5-1,-,TRBD2
CSVEESGAMNQPQHF,TGCAGCGTTGAAGAATCAGGGGCGATGAATCAGCCCCAGCATTTT,TRBJ1-5,TRBV29-1,-,-
CASSQVAVTGELFF,TGTGCCAGCAGCCAAGTAGCTGTCACCGGGGAGCTGTTTTTT,TRBJ2-2,TRBV3-1/TRBV3-2,-,-
CASSLGNSGANVLTF,TGTGCCAGCAGCTTAGGTAACTCTGGGGCCAACGTCCTGACTTTC,TRBJ2-6,TRBV7-6,-,-
CASNLYGTAGELFF,TGTGCCAGCAACCTATATGGGACAGCCGGGGAGCTGTTTTTT,TRBJ2-2,TRBV6-5,-,TRBD1
CASSPERGRGTGELFF,TGTGCCAGCAGCCCCGAGAGGGGGCGAGGCACCGGGGAGCTGTTTTTT,TRBJ2-2,TRBV5-4,-,TRBD1
CASSPGLAQFF,TGTGCCAGCAGTCCCGGACTAGCTCAGTTCTTC,TRBJ2-1,TRBV12-3/TRBV12-4,-,TRBD2
CASSTYTSRSYNEQFF,TGTGCCAGTAGTACCTATACTAGTCGCTCCTACAATGAGCAGTTCTTC,TRBJ2-1,TRBV19,-,-
CASSLQEEKLFF,TGTGCCAGCAGCCTACAGGAAGAAAAACTGTTTTTT,TRBJ1-4,TRBV7-9,-,-
CASSSWTGRDTEAFF,TGTGCCAGCAGCTCCTGGACAGGGCGGGACACTGAAGCTTTCTTT,TRBJ1-1,TRBV11-2,-,TRBD1
CASSLRTSGGLGETQYF,TGCGCCAGCAGCCTCCGGACTAGCGGGGGGTTGGGAGAGACCCAGTACTTC,TRBJ2-5,TRBV5-1,-,TRBD2
CASSPLAEGETQYF,TGCGCCAGCAGCCCGTTAGCGGAGGGGGAGACCCAGTACTTC,TRBJ2-5,TRBV4-1,few,-
CAIKPGTGGVKGGELFF,TGTGCCATCAAACCCGGGACAGGGGGCGTGAAGGGCGGGGAGCTGTTTTTT,TRBJ2-2,TRBV10-3,-,TRBD1
CASSQGLLAGARETQYF,TGTGCCAGCAGCCAAGGGTTACTAGCGGGGGCACGGGAGACCCAGTACTTC,TRBJ2-5,TRBV3-1/TRBV3-2,-,TRBD2